This TCR beta chain was obtained from a study of CD8+ T cells in alopecia areata. Whole-study results and caveats: Normal skin's resident alphabeta T cells are also sequenced in scalp samples. Especially in alopecia totalis/universalis, lesional scalp showed greater clonality than normal scalp did.

This clone was counted between two and nine times. The antigen remains unidentified. Treatment of the sample: oral pan-JAK inhibitor, 5-10 mg twice daily. Peripheral blood samples and lesional scalp punch biopsies were obtained from alopecia areata patients. The sequencing template was cDNA reverse transcribed from extracted RNA. The repertoire was sequenced with immunoSEQ multiplex PCR; TCRdb's copy has only in-frame clones and lacks some. The data hold about 150,000 clones, with roughly 52% observed a single time. The V end was cut by 5 bases, the J end by 1 base, with 11 bases between. CDR1 and CDR2 (germline): MGHRA, YSYEKL. The CDR3 is 14 amino acids.

The sample consisted of CD8+ T cells sorted from blood, taken at week 4, from a patient treated with tofacitinib. The receptor comes from a human donor with alopecia areata. V and J are TRBV4-1 and TRBJ2-5; D remains unclear. The CDR3 is CASSFIGSQETQYF. CDR3 bases: TGCGCCAGCAGCTTCATAGGCAGCCAAGAGACCCAGTACTTC.